The 21 T cell receptor beta chains listed next were all sequenced from one sample in a study of control samples from healthy donors and cancer patients. Profiled with immunoSEQ multiplex PCR; TCRdb holds only in-frame clones, not every one. The sample has about 160,000 clones; around 95% are singletons. Sequenced material: blood. All receptors come from a woman in her forties in good health.

The chain uses TRBV6-4 and TRBJ1-1; tentative D call: TRBD1 (6 bases). Trimming pared 5 bases from V and 2 bases from J, leaving 12 bases between. This CDR3 is 14 amino acids long. Germline assignment: CDR1 MRHNA and CDR2 SNTAGT. The CDR3 coding sequence is TGTGCCAGCAGTCCCGGGACACCCAACACTGAAGCTTTCTTT. Protein sequence: CASSPGTPNTEAFF.

The J gene is TRBJ1-2, the V gene TRBV6-5; unclear D gene. Germline V gene data show CDR1 as MNHEY and CDR2 as SVGAGI. V lost 10 bases and J lost 7, with 13 bases in between. The CDR3 length is 11 residues. CDR3 in amino acids: CATTQWSGYTF. The CDR3 DNA reads as TGTGCCACTACTCAGTGGTCTGGCTACACCTTC.

J is TRBJ1-2 and V is TRBV7-2, with 7 nucleotides matching TRBD1. This CDR3 has 15 residues. Germline CDR1 SGHTA, CDR2 FQGNSA. The V segment lost 5 bases and the J segment 8 bases; nucleotides outside the gene matches: 14. CDR3 DNA sequence: TGTGCCAGCAGCCTACGACAGGGCCGCTCGGGGGGCTACACCTTC. Translated, it gives CASSLRQGRSGGYTF.

With regard to this clone: The same CDR3 arises from other DNA sequences in this sample as well. This chain connects TRBV12-5 to TRBJ2-5; no firm D call. Trimming took 2 bases from V and 6 from J, leaving 10 bases between them. Germline loops: CDR1 LGHNT, CDR2 FRNRAP. The CDR3 runs to 13 residues. The CDR3 sequence: CASGLTPKKTQYF. DNA for the CDR3: TGTGCTAGTGGTTTGACGCCCAAGAAGACCCAGTACTTC.

The chain combines TRBV3-1 (or the pseudogene TRBV3-2) with TRBJ1-1, with D uncertain. V was cut by 0 bases and J by 2 bases, with 7 bases left in between. Looked up from germline, CDR1 is LGHDT and CDR2 is YNNKEL (reference sequence). The length of the CDR3 is 14 residues. CDR3 sequence: CASSQESDNTEAFF. The CDR3 DNA reads TGTGCCAGCAGCCAAGAATCGGATAACACTGAAGCTTTCTTT.

Here the CDR3 DNA reads TGTGCCACCAGCAGAGATCTGTCTTCAGGGTACAATGAGCAGTTCTTC. Protein sequence: CATSRDLSSGYNEQFF. The rearrangement joins TRBV15 to TRBJ2-1; D is perhaps TRBD1 (5 bases). Trimming left V 0 bases short and J 4 bases short, with 13 bases between. From germline, CDR1 is LNHNV and CDR2 YYDKDF (reference sequence). The CDR3 extends over 16 amino acids.

The chain carries TRBV6-5 and TRBJ1-5; 9 bases are a match to TRBD1. The CDR3 is made up of 14 amino acids. V lost 6 bases to trimming and J lost 3 bases; unmatched junction nucleotides: 3. Germline-derived CDR1 and CDR2 are MNHEY and SVGAGI. In DNA form, the CDR3 reads TGTGCCAGCAGGCGGACAGGGGACAATCAGCCCCAGCATTTT. As protein: CASRRTGDNQPQHF.

About this clone itself: Within the sample, other DNA sequences also encode this same CDR3. This chain joins TRBV12-5 and TRBJ1-1; D remains ambiguous. The germline gives CDR1 LGHNT, CDR2 FRNRAP. CDR3 length equals 12 residues. The germline V and J ends were trimmed by 3 bases and 2 bases, with 4 bases remaining between them. The CDR3 DNA reads as TGTGCTAGTGGTTTTTCTAACACTGAAGCTTTCTTT. Translating gives CASGFSNTEAFF.

The rearrangement uses TRBV5-4 and TRBJ2-2; a weak D match, TRBD2 (5 bases). The V gene lost 3 bases and the J gene lost 5 bases, with 11 bases spanning the gap. This CDR3 region has 14 residues. CDR1 and CDR2 from the germline V gene are SGHNT and YYREEE (reference sequence). For the CDR3, the DNA is TGTGCCAGCAGCTCAAGAGGGAGTACCGGGGAGCTGTTTTTT. It yields the protein CASSSRGSTGELFF.

The rearrangement joins TRBV6-5 to TRBJ1-1; D not certain. The CDR3 consists of 15 residues. Between the trimmed V and J ends, which lost 0 bases and 8 bases, there was a span of 16 bases. Germline CDR1 MNHEY, CDR2 SVGAGI. The CDR3 protein is CASSYSDFAEFEAFF. The CDR3 nucleotides are TGTGCCAGCAGTTACTCGGATTTTGCGGAGTTCGAAGCTTTCTTT.

The chain carries TRBV2 and TRBJ1-2; perhaps TRBD1 as D (6 bases). Germline V gives CDR1 SNHLY, CDR2 FYNNEI. Trimming pared 6 bases from V and 8 bases from J, leaving 16 bases between. The CDR3 totals 13 residues. DNA for the CDR3: TGTGCCAGCAGCCCTGGGACACACGGAGGCTACACCTTC. Protein sequence: CASSPGTHGGYTF.

V usage is TRBV7-2 and J usage is TRBJ1-2; weak D call: TRBD1 (6 bases). Germline assignment: CDR1 SGHTA and CDR2 FQGNSA. The CDR3 sequence is 14 residues long. V was cut by 5 bases and J by 5 bases, with 15 bases left in between. The CDR3 spells CASSKGSRGYGYTF. The DNA for the CDR3 is TGTGCCAGCAGCAAAGGGAGCAGGGGTTATGGCTACACCTTC.

The rearrangement joins TRBV11-3 to TRBJ2-1; D tentatively fits TRBD1 or TRBD2 (5 bases each). The germline CDR1 and CDR2 sequences are SGHNT and YENEEA. The CDR3 has 13 residues. The ends were cut back, 6 bases at V and 9 bases at J, with 15 bases in the middle. For the CDR3, the DNA is TGTGCCAGCAGTTGGACGGGGCATCTTGAGCAGTTCTTC. Its protein is CASSWTGHLEQFF.

The chain is built from TRBV5-6 and TRBJ2-2; TRBD1 or TRBD2 may be the D gene (5 bases each). The V and J ends lost 0 bases and 3 bases respectively, with 15 bases between them. The CDR3 contains 17 residues. Germline V gene sequence: CDR1 SGHDT, CDR2 YYEEEE. The CDR3 here is CASSLARKVGDTGELFF. In DNA form, the CDR3 reads TGTGCCAGCAGCTTGGCCAGGAAGGTGGGGGACACCGGGGAGCTGTTTTTT.

The chain employs TRBV18 and TRBJ2-3; maybe TRBD2 (6 bases). Germline CDR1 is KGHSH and CDR2 is LQKENI. The CDR3 loop spans 15 amino acids. V lost 5 bases and J lost 6, with 18 bases in between. CDR3 in amino acids: CASSKRGERADTQYF. CDR3 coding DNA: TGTGCCAGCTCAAAACGCGGGGAGAGGGCTGATACGCAGTATTTT.

The V call is TRBV6-1, the J call TRBJ1-1; 10 bases align to TRBD1. Germline trimming cut 3 bases from V and 1 base from J; bases unmatched to any gene: 5. This CDR3 has 16 amino acids. Germline CDR1 reads MNHNS; CDR2 reads SASEGT. CDR3: CASSDWTGGGNTEAFF. DNA of the CDR3: TGTGCCAGCAGTGACTGGACAGGGGGAGGGAACACTGAAGCTTTCTTT.

The rearrangement links TRBV7-9 to TRBJ1-2; D might be TRBD1 (5 bases). Germline-derived CDR1 and CDR2 are SEHNR and FQNEAQ (reference sequence). The CDR3 spans 15 residues. V shed 1 base and J shed 7 bases, with 16 bases lying between them. CDR3 residues: CASSLEGPGKTGYTF. CDR3 nucleotides: TGTGCCAGCAGCTTAGAGGGACCCGGCAAGACTGGCTACACCTTC.

The DNA for the CDR3 is TGTGCCAGCAGTTATCCCCGACGGGAATCTTATGGCTACACCTTC. It yields the protein CASSYPRRESYGYTF. The J gene is TRBJ1-2, the V gene TRBV6-2 or TRBV6-3; D is unresolved. Germline CDR1 is MNHEY and CDR2 is SVGEGT. The CDR3 spans 15 residues. Trimming cost V 3 bases and J 5 bases, with 16 bases left between them.

This clone was seen only once. CDR3 protein: CASSPGQNELYGYTF. The DNA for the CDR3 is TGTGCCAGCAGCCCCGGACAGAACGAGCTCTATGGCTACACCTTC. The genes are TRBV6-6 and TRBJ1-2, with TRBD1 as a possible D gene (6 bases). V lost 6 bases and J 4 bases, leaving 18 bases between the germline ends. Per germline, CDR1 MNHNY and CDR2 SVGAGI (reference sequence). The CDR3 sequence is 15 residues long.

This chain joins TRBV7-6 and TRBJ1-6; D remains ambiguous. Trimming shortened V by 3 bases and J by 0 bases, and 6 bases separated the two germline ends. Germline lookup yields CDR1 SGHVS and CDR2 FNYEAQ. This CDR3 region has 15 residues. CDR3 nucleotides: TGTGCCAGCAGCTTCGGGAGCTCCTATAATTCACCCCTCCACTTT. It codes for CASSFGSSYNSPLHF. Full variable domain (missing parts from reference TRBV7-6 and TRBJ1-6): GAGVSQSPRYKVTKRGQDVALRCDPISGHVSLYWYRQALGQGPEFLTYFNYEAQQDKSGLPNDRFSAERPEGSISTLTIQRTEQRDSAMYRCASSFGSSYNSPLHFGNGTRLTVT.

This clone was seen only once. This chain uses TRBV7-3 with TRBJ2-2; D might be TRBD1 (6 bases). The V end was cut by 5 bases, the J end by 1 base, with 11 bases between. CDR1 is SGHTA and CDR2 is FQGTGA in the germline V gene. This CDR3 contains 15 residues. The CDR3 loop is CASSLDRMNTGELFF. DNA of the CDR3: TGTGCCAGCAGCCTCGACAGGATGAACACCGGGGAGCTGTTTTTT.